This T cell receptor beta chain was retrieved from a study of T cells in Graves' hyperthyroidism and ophthalmopathy. TCR beta CDR3 regions were amplified from RNA transcripts. HTBI primers were the set used in a first-round RT-PCR of the TCR CDR3. MiXCR, run by TCRdb on the multiplex PCR reads, gives a single entry per CDR3 protein. The sample includes around 700,000 distinct CDR3 sequences, around 20% of them seen just once. V was clipped by 3 bases and J by 1 base, with 9 bases between them. The CDR3 is 15 amino acids. CDR1 is MGHDK and CDR2 is SYGVNS in the germline V gene. The rearrangement joins TRBV25-1 to TRBJ2-2; D is uncertain. This sequence originates from a woman between 45 and 65 years old with Graves' hyperthyroidism that later progressed to Graves' ophthalmopathy. The sample consisted of blood. CDR3 protein: CASSEVSLNTGELFF. CDR3 DNA: TGTGCCAGCAGTGAGGTTTCACTGAACACCGGGGAGCTGTTTTTT.